The present T cell receptor (beta chain) was sequenced within a study of pediatric ulcerative colitis. Study-level results: Clonal expansions reduced rectal repertoire diversity in acute severe colitis. No controls had the two rectal clonotypes shared by ulcerative colitis patients. Ulcerative colitis patients shared more blood-rectal clones than controls.

A remark on this clone: Its antigen is as yet unknown.

The method was immunoSEQ multiplex PCR; TCRdb's version includes in-frame clones alone and lacks a portion of them. This table has 30,000 or so clones, roughly 81% appearing once. The CDR3 consists of 13 residues. The germline V and J ends were trimmed by 8 bases and 5 bases, with 18 bases remaining between them. The germline V gene has CDR1 SQVTM and CDR2 ANQGSEA. The rectum was sampled with one to two pinch biopsies at colonoscopy. The V call is TRBV29-1, the J call TRBJ1-2; D perhaps matches TRBD1 (5 bases). The material sequenced was gut tissue. The receptor was derived from a boy younger than 18 with mild ulcerative colitis. The CDR3 DNA sequence: TGCAGCTCTGGCCTCGGGGGGGGATATGGCTACACCTTC. The encoded protein is CSSGLGGGYGYTF. Full variable domain (missing parts from reference TRBV29-1 and TRBJ1-2): SAVISQKPSRDICQRGTSLTIQCQVDSQVTMMFWYRQQPGQSLTLIATANQGSEATYESGFVIDKFPISRPNLTFSTLTVSNMSPEDSSIYLCSSGLGGGYGYTFGSGTRLTVV.